A selection of T cell receptor beta chains follows, all from one sample in a study of read filtering for tumor transcriptome and immune sequencing. MiXCR, applied by TCRdb to the reads, yields one record per CDR3 protein. Here the sample spans roughly 56,000 distinct CDR3 sequences, approximately 19% being singletons. The sample comprised a population of CD138-negative cells sorted from bone marrow. These receptors came from a donor at least 40 years old with multiple myeloma. Both conserved end residues are part of each CDR3. The D gene is left open where the match is weak. For some rows the clone size is stated as once, few or many, or as a class when expanded; others skip it.

V	D	size	J	CDR3	DNA
TRBV20-1	TRBD1	many	TRBJ2-7	CSARDRVYEQYF	TGCAGTGCCCGGGACAGGGTCTACGAGCAGTACTTC
TRBV19	.	.	TRBJ1-5	CASRRDGNQPQHF	TGTGCCAGTCGGAGGGACGGTAATCAGCCCCAGCATTTT
TRBV20-1	TRBD1	many	TRBJ2-1	CSASNRGKHNEQFF	TGCAGTGCTAGTAACAGGGGGAAGCACAATGAGCAGTTCTTC
TRBV7-9	TRBD2	many	TRBJ2-1	CASSFGLGPANEQFF	TGTGCCAGCAGCTTCGGACTAGGCCCCGCCAATGAGCAGTTCTTC
TRBV6-1	TRBD2	many	TRBJ2-4	CASSQRGLAKNIQYF	TGTGCCAGCAGTCAGCGGGGCCTAGCCAAAAACATTCAGTACTTC
TRBV12-3/TRBV12-4	.	many	TRBJ1-5	CASNLQNQPQHF	TGTGCCAGCAACCTACAGAACCAGCCCCAGCATTTT
TRBV15	TRBD2	many	TRBJ2-1	CATSKGTSANNEQFF	TGTGCCACCAGCAAAGGAACTAGCGCTAACAATGAGCAGTTCTTC
TRBV7-6	.	.	TRBJ2-3	CASSLFAQSTDTQYF	TGTGCCAGCAGCTTATTCGCTCAAAGCACAGATACGCAGTATTTT
TRBV5-1	.	many	TRBJ2-5	CASSSQETQYF	TGTGCCAGCAGCTCGCAAGAGACCCAGTACTTC
TRBV7-2	TRBD2	.	TRBJ2-1	CASGGVASGSLLEQFF	TGTGCCAGCGGAGGAGTGGCTAGCGGGAGCCTCTTGGAACAGTTCTTC
TRBV7-3	TRBD1	many	TRBJ1-1	CASSTTGGDITEAFF	TGTGCCAGCAGCACCACAGGGGGCGACATCACTGAAGCTTTCTTT
TRBV28	.	many	TRBJ2-7	CASTPGPKYEQYF	TGTGCCAGCACCCCGGGGCCAAAATACGAGCAGTACTTC
TRBV11-2	TRBD2	many	TRBJ2-5	CASSLTGTSPRETQYF	TGTGCCAGCAGCTTAACCGGGACTAGTCCGAGGGAGACCCAGTACTTC
TRBV5-1	.	many	TRBJ2-7	CASRQGPSSYEQYF	TGCGCCAGCAGACAGGGACCAAGCTCCTACGAGCAGTACTTC
TRBV20-1	TRBD2	.	TRBJ2-4	CSVRVREGAKNIQYF	TGCAGTGTTAGAGTGCGGGAGGGAGCCAAAAACATTCAGTACTTC
TRBV6-2/TRBV6-3	.	many	TRBJ1-1	CASNLQTFGRTFF	TGTGCCAGCAACCTACAGACCTTCGGGAGAACTTTCTTT
TRBV2	.	many	TRBJ2-1	CANSRWGWYNEQFF	TGTGCGAATTCTAGGTGGGGGTGGTACAATGAGCAGTTCTTC
TRBV19	TRBD2	many	TRBJ2-1	CASSRSGSFYNEQFF	TGTGCCAGTAGTCGGAGCGGGAGCTTCTACAATGAGCAGTTCTTC
TRBV20-1	TRBD2	many	TRBJ2-5	CSALRLAEETQYF	TGCAGTGCTCTTCGACTAGCCGAAGAGACCCAGTACTTC
TRBV25-1	.	many	TRBJ2-7	CASSGLSSYEQYF	TGTGCCAGCTCGGGACTGAGCTCCTACGAGCAGTACTTC
TRBV6-2/TRBV6-3	.	many	TRBJ2-2	CASSYGVTGELFF	TGTGCCAGCAGTTATGGGGTTACCGGGGAGCTGTTTTTT
TRBV6-6	.	many	TRBJ1-1	CASSYSTQKPEAFF	TGTGCCAGCAGTTACTCGACCCAGAAACCCGAAGCTTTCTTT
TRBV28	.	many	TRBJ2-3	CASSLSGSGSTDTQYF	TGTGCCAGCAGTTTATCCGGTAGCGGCAGCACAGATACGCAGTATTTT
TRBV27	.	many	TRBJ1-6	CASSRVSGQSNSPLHF	TGTGCCAGCAGTCGCGTCAGTGGACAGTCTAATTCACCCCTCCACTTT
TRBV10-3	.	few	TRBJ1-5	CATRDSSDSNQPQHF	TGTGCCACTCGGGACTCCTCGGATAGCAATCAGCCCCAGCATTTT
TRBV6-6	.	.	TRBJ1-3	CASISSGNTIYF	TGTGCCAGCATCTCCTCTGGAAACACCATATATTTT
TRBV5-4	TRBD1	.	TRBJ2-1	CASSLTGVEQFF	TGTGCCAGCAGCTTGACAGGGGTTGAGCAGTTCTTC